This section outlines one T cell receptor (beta chain) sequence together with its context. Its cognate antigen has yet to be identified. No quality values exist for individual bases; no much larger clone is one base distant. Its CDR3 holds 15 amino acids, cysteine through phenylalanine. The DNA shown is the 45-base CDR3, in frame from base 1. V is pruned by 1 base and J by 4 bases, leaving 2 bases of the junction without a gene match. The germline V gene specifies SGHTA as CDR1 and FQGNSA as CDR2. TCRbeta CDR3 regions were amplified from genomic DNA using the immunoSEQ Assay, a bias-controlled multiplex PCR. The original pipeline was this. The number of nucleated cells in each sample was estimated by amplification of reference gene primers within the assay. To quantify the absolute abundance of each unique TCRbeta CDR3 rearrangement, sequence reads were collapsed and filtered. For each sample, productive Simpson clonality was calculated by taking the square root of Simpson's diversity index across productive rearrangements. Imported from immuneACCESS, the table was reduced by TCRdb to in-frame sequences with V and J called. These copies leave out some clones; in studies compared against another copy, an unresolved V gene accounts for under half, and the cause of the remainder is not known. That table gives V, J and clone size, and the DNA gave D and trimming. The sample records approximately 200,000 clones, roughly nine tenths of which are singletons. The ten biggest clones cover approximately 2.3% of the sample.

This sample was included in a study of blood T cell repertoires in COVID-19 (dated by TCRdb to 2020 to 2022). In terms of the full investigation: The collaborator samples originated in the United States, Italy and Spain and spanned the acute and convalescent phases of COVID-19. The material from the prospective study consisted of cDNA or gDNA derived from T cells, B-cell-depleted T cells, or PBMCs. Subjects who had been exposed to COVID-19, were actively infected with it, or had recovered from it provided the deeply sampled blood TCRbeta repertoires that made up the dataset. The repertoires were made available in a free public database intended to serve as a resource for research on the immune response to SARS-CoV-2. Samples came from the ongoing ImmuneRACE study (first 160 participants) plus 1,254 subjects from 6 global collaborators. Sample metadata almost always included a de-identified subject ID, COVID-19 status, age in years and sex. Where HLA class I and class II types were available, the types were taken from metadata supplied by the sample provider, not from assay-based typing. Overall study outcomes, separate from this receptor: The quantity of clinical and demographic metadata differed by source and by participant and was supplied without curation.

Whole blood was collected in K2EDTA tubes by collaborating institutions according to the institutions' own protocols. Collaborator samples were shipped for TCRbeta analysis as frozen whole blood, isolated PBMCs, or DNA extracted from either sample type. The rearranged chain carries TRBV7-2 and TRBJ2-2, and 8 junction bases match TRBD2. The sequenced sample consisted of peripheral blood. The receptor was isolated from a man aged 65 to 85 with active or convalescent COVID-19. The nucleotide sequence reads as follows: TGTGCCAGCAGCTTAGGCGGGGGGAGCACCGGGGAGCTGTTTTTT. Its translation is CASSLGGGSTGELFF.